A selection of T cell receptor beta chains follows, all from one sample in a study of shared clonotypes between healthy human individuals. This table comes from immunoSEQ multiplex PCR, and its TCRdb copy is limited to in-frame clones, with some not included. The table records hundreds of thousands of clones, 95% to 98% of them present only once. The specimen was naive CD4+ T cells sorted from blood. The receptor set was obtained from a woman aged 25 to 39 in good health. CDR3s include the opening cysteine and the closing phenylalanine or tryptophan. D genes are given only for firm matches. Expanded clones are given a class, and other clones once, few, many or no size at all.

J gene	CDR3 length	V gene	clone size	D gene	CDR3 protein	CDR3 DNA
TRBJ2-7	14	TRBV5-4	-	-	CASSLVAGGYEQYF	TGTGCCAGCAGCTTGGTGGCAGGGGGGTACGAGCAGTACTTC
TRBJ2-3	17	TRBV7-2	once	-	CASSLSSVRPSTDTQYF	TGTGCCAGCAGCTTATCCTCTGTGCGGCCTAGCACAGATACGCAGTATTTT
TRBJ2-7	14	TRBV28	-	TRBD1	CASRTGTGGGEQYF	TGTGCCAGCAGAACCGGGACAGGGGGCGGCGAGCAGTACTTC
TRBJ2-3	15	TRBV15	-	-	CATSRAGAWADTQYF	TGTGCCACCAGCAGAGCAGGCGCTTGGGCAGATACGCAGTATTTT
TRBJ2-4	14	TRBV10-1	-	-	CASSEGEAKNIQYF	TGCGCCAGCAGTGAAGGAGAAGCCAAAAACATTCAGTACTTC
TRBJ1-4	14	TRBV5-1	-	TRBD1	CASRTGTVNEKLFF	TGCGCCAGCAGGACCGGGACAGTTAATGAAAAACTGTTTTTT
TRBJ2-2	14	TRBV30	once	-	CAWSASRRTGELFF	TGTGCCTGGAGTGCTTCCCGCAGGACCGGGGAGCTGTTTTTT
TRBJ2-7	14	TRBV5-1	-	-	CASRPPGLSYEQYF	TGCGCCAGCAGGCCTCCGGGACTGTCGTACGAGCAGTACTTC
TRBJ1-1	14	TRBV28	-	-	CASSGLRLELEAFF	TGTGCCAGCAGCGGCCTTAGACTGGAGTTAGAAGCTTTCTTT
TRBJ2-2	15	TRBV21-1	-	-	CASSKSGGAVGELFF	TGTGCCAGCAGCAAGAGCGGGGGCGCGGTCGGGGAGCTGTTTTTT
TRBJ2-3	16	TRBV5-1	-	TRBD1	CASSFALGQVADTQYF	TGCGCCAGCAGCTTCGCCCTCGGACAGGTGGCAGATACGCAGTATTTT
TRBJ1-1	11	TRBV20-1	-	-	CSATRETEAFF	TGCAGTGCCACCAGGGAAACTGAAGCTTTCTTT
TRBJ2-3	16	TRBV7-9	-	TRBD2	CASSPRTSRLADTQYF	TGTGCCAGCAGTCCGAGGACTAGCAGGTTAGCAGATACGCAGTATTTT
TRBJ1-6	16	TRBV5-4	-	-	CASSPDAGRIVGTLHF	TGTGCCAGCAGCCCTGACGCGGGGCGGATTGTTGGAACCCTCCACTTT
TRBJ2-3	13	TRBV6-5	-	-	CASSSLSAGTQYF	TGTGCCAGCAGTTCCCTATCGGCGGGAACGCAGTATTTT
TRBJ1-1	13	TRBV28	-	-	CASSFSVGAEAFF	TGTGCCAGCAGTTTCTCCGTGGGGGCTGAAGCTTTCTTT
TRBJ1-2	12	TRBV10-2	-	-	CAVVRGPYGYTF	TGCGCCGTGGTCCGGGGGCCCTATGGCTACACCTTC
TRBJ1-5	12	TRBV27	-	-	CASSTRGQPQHF	TGTGCCAGCAGTACCAGGGGTCAGCCCCAGCATTTT
TRBJ2-4	15	TRBV21-1	-	-	CASSNMTRAKNIQYF	TGTGCCAGCAGCAACATGACTAGGGCCAAAAACATTCAGTACTTC
TRBJ2-1	15	TRBV6-5	-	TRBD2	CASRELAGLYNEQFF	TGTGCCAGCAGGGAACTAGCGGGCCTCTACAATGAGCAGTTCTTC
TRBJ1-1	12	TRBV6-1	-	-	CASSPMNTEAFF	TGTGCCAGCAGTCCAATGAACACTGAAGCTTTCTTT
TRBJ2-2	18	TRBV7-3	-	-	CASSLRWGRGYGDGELFF	TGTGCCAGCAGCTTACGGTGGGGCAGGGGATACGGTGACGGGGAGCTGTTTTTT
TRBJ2-7	13	TRBV18	-	TRBD2	CASSKGGSDEQYF	TGTGCCAGCTCTAAAGGCGGGAGCGACGAGCAGTACTTC
TRBJ1-5	13	TRBV5-6	-	-	CASSLAGSQPQHF	TGTGCCAGCAGCTTGGCAGGGAGTCAGCCCCAGCATTTT
TRBJ1-5	14	TRBV5-6	-	-	CASQIGTLNQPQHF	TGTGCTTCACAAATAGGGACCCTCAATCAGCCCCAGCATTTT
TRBJ1-3	14	TRBV6-5	-	-	CASNGRGTGNTIYF	TGTGCCAGCAACGGCCGGGGGACTGGAAACACCATATATTTT
TRBJ1-5	16	TRBV18	-	TRBD1	CASSPGQAYGNQPQHF	TGTGCCAGCTCACCCGGACAGGCATATGGCAATCAGCCCCAGCATTTT
TRBJ2-5	15	TRBV29-1	-	TRBD2	CSVGGQGGVIETQYF	TGCAGCGTTGGCGGGCAGGGAGGGGTAATTGAGACCCAGTACTTC
TRBJ2-1	16	TRBV7-2	-	TRBD2	CASSFSRLAGNNEQFF	TGTGCCAGCAGCTTTTCGCGACTAGCGGGTAACAATGAGCAGTTCTTC
TRBJ2-3	16	TRBV11-2	once	TRBD2	CASSGTSGRTTDTQYF	TGTGCCAGCAGCGGGACTAGCGGGAGGACCACAGATACGCAGTATTTT
TRBJ1-3	14	TRBV7-3	-	TRBD1	CASSRDSSGNTIYF	TGTGCCAGCAGCAGGGACAGCTCTGGAAACACCATATATTTT
TRBJ2-3	14	TRBV10-2	once	-	CASNLGGSTDTQYF	TGCGCCAGCAATTTGGGCGGGAGCACAGATACGCAGTATTTT
TRBJ1-2	15	TRBV5-1	-	-	CASSLGTVANYGYTF	TGCGCCAGCAGCTTGGGGACGGTAGCTAACTATGGCTACACCTTC
TRBJ2-7	13	TRBV6-1	-	-	CASSEALPYEQYF	TGTGCCAGCAGTGAAGCGCTCCCCTACGAGCAGTACTTC
TRBJ1-4	14	TRBV7-9	-	-	CASSLIGVGEKLFF	TGTGCCAGCAGCTTGATAGGGGTGGGTGAAAAACTGTTTTTT